These 23 T cell receptor beta chains share one sample of origin, sequenced in a study of blood T cell repertoires in COVID-19. Generated by immunoSEQ multiplex PCR, the TCRdb table keeps only in-frame clones and is missing some. The profile shows around 130,000 clones, 75% to 90% of them singletons. Sequenced: peripheral blood. The source is a man aged 70 or older with active or convalescent COVID-19.

V is TRBV19 and J is TRBJ2-1; TRBD2 matches 7 bases. The V gene's germline CDR1 is LNHDA and CDR2 SQIVND (reference sequence). With V trimmed by 1 base and J by 8 bases, 8 bases remained unmatched. The CDR3 length is 15 residues. CDR3 sequence (DNA): TGTGCCAGTAGTATAGTCCGCGGGGGAGACGATGAGCAGTTCTTC. Its translation: CASSIVRGGDDEQFF.

Only one count was recorded for this clone. The CDR3 region is CASSVAGASGMGNEQFF. Written as DNA, the CDR3 is TGTGCCAGCAGCGTAGCCGGGGCTAGCGGGATGGGTAATGAGCAGTTCTTC. This rearrangement joins TRBV9 to TRBJ2-1; TRBD2 agrees at 9 bases. CDR1 and CDR2 from the germline V gene are SGDLS and YYNGEE. V was clipped by 0 bases and J by 7 bases; unmatched bases: 11. CDR3 length: 17 residues.

V and J are TRBV6-5 and TRBJ1-6, with 8 bases matching TRBD1. The CDR3 runs to 14 residues. Trimming removed 5 bases from V and 8 bases from J; junction bases left unmatched: 5. CDR1 MNHEY and CDR2 SVGAGI come from the germline V gene. CDR3 sequence reads: CASSRPGGDSPLHF. CDR3 sequence (DNA): TGTGCCAGCAGTCGACCAGGGGGCGATTCACCCCTCCACTTT.

CDR3 DNA: TGTGCCAGCAGCTTAAGTCTAGGACTAGCCGGGGGGTCCTACGAGCAGTACTTC. The encoded protein is CASSLSLGLAGGSYEQYF. The V and J genes are TRBV11-2 and TRBJ2-7, with 8 bases identical to TRBD2. CDR3 length: 18 amino acids. CDR1 is SGHAT, CDR2 FQNNGV, per germline. Trimming removed 2 bases from V and 1 base from J; junction bases left unmatched: 13.

The V and J genes are TRBV28 and TRBJ1-1, with TRBD1 as a possible D gene (6 bases). Trimming shortened V by 8 bases and J by 4 bases, and 17 bases separated the two germline ends. Germline CDR1 reads MDHEN; CDR2 reads SYDVKM. This CDR3 spans 14 amino acids. CDR3 nucleotide sequence: TGTGCCAGCGGAGCCAGGGACATCGGCACTGAAGCTTTCTTT. Encoded protein: CASGARDIGTEAFF.

The chain combines TRBV21-1 with TRBJ1-1; TRBD1 is the table's D call, not checked against the DNA. TRBV21-1 is listed as a pseudogene. The CDR3 runs to 19 residues. DNA of the CDR3: TGTGCCAGCAGCAACCCAATGGGCGGGACAGGGCCGACTACCACTGAAGCTTTCTTT. This translates into CASSNPMGGTGPTTTEAFF.

The V and J genes are TRBV2 and TRBJ1-4; D remains ambiguous. With 10 bases removed from V and 6 bases from J, the gap between germline ends came to 9 bases. This CDR3 has 11 residues. Germline V lookup: CDR1 SNHLY, CDR2 FYNNEI. Written as DNA, the CDR3 is TGTGCCACCAAGCGCGATGAAAAACTGTTTTTT. It codes for CATKRDEKLFF.

This clone occurred a few times. The chain recombines TRBV4-1 with TRBJ2-7; D not certain. Deletions cut 4 bases from V and 7 bases from J, with 11 bases between. Germline V lookup: CDR1 MGHRA, CDR2 YSYEKL. CDR3 length equals 12 residues. For the CDR3, the DNA is TGCGCCAGCAGCCTCACATCGGGTGAGCAGTACTTC. This encodes CASSLTSGEQYF.

The CDR3 nucleotides are TGTGCCAGCAGCCCTGAGACAGGGGTCGTATATGGCTACACCTTC. It is translated as CASSPETGVVYGYTF. The genes are TRBV4-2 and TRBJ1-2, with 8 bases matching TRBD1. The CDR3 covers 15 residues. V shed 4 bases and J 5 bases; nucleotides not matched to a gene: 9. Germline assignment: CDR1 LGHNA and CDR2 YNFKEQ.

The rearrangement links TRBV27 to TRBJ2-3, with TRBD2 matching over 10 bases. V was clipped by 2 bases and J by 4 bases; unmatched bases: 3. This CDR3 has 15 residues. Looked up from germline, CDR1 is MNHEY and CDR2 is SMNVEV (reference sequence). The CDR3 sequence: CASSLLAGVSDTQYF. CDR3 bases: TGTGCCAGCAGTTTACTAGCGGGAGTCTCAGATACGCAGTATTTT.

This clone has a single count. This sequence joins TRBV11-2 and TRBJ2-7; 10 nucleotides agree with TRBD1. This CDR3 has 16 residues. J was trimmed by 7 bases and V by 5 bases; bases with no gene match: 14. The germline V gene has CDR1 SGHAT and CDR2 FQNNGV. The CDR3 reads CASSPTPGQGMWEQYF. In nucleotides, the CDR3 is TGTGCCAGCAGCCCAACCCCGGGACAGGGGATGTGGGAGCAGTACTTC. The variable domain in full, completed from reference TRBV11-2 and TRBJ2-7, reads EAGVAQSPRYKIIEKRQSVAFWCNPISGHATLYWYQQILGQGPKLLIQFQNNGVVDDSQLPKDRFSAERLKGVDSTLKIQPAKLEDSAVYLCASSPTPGQGMWEQYFGPGTRLTVT.

This clone was seen just once. This rearrangement joins TRBV5-1 to TRBJ1-6; 7 bases agree with TRBD1. With 5 bases clipped from V and 8 bases from J, the junction kept 7 bases outside the gene matches. Germline V CDR1 and CDR2: SGHRS, YFSETQ. The length of the CDR3 is 14 residues. The DNA of the CDR3 is TGCGCCAGCAGTCCGGGACAGCAATATTCACCCCTCCACTTT. It encodes CASSPGQQYSPLHF.

CDR3 sequence (DNA): TGTGCCAGCAGCTTCAGACTAGCGGGAGATGAGCAGTTCTTC. Encoded protein: CASSFRLAGDEQFF. This sequence joins TRBV7-8 and TRBJ2-1; TRBD2 matches at 12 bases. V lost 3 bases to trimming and J lost 8 bases; unmatched junction nucleotides: 2. This CDR3 has 14 residues. Germline lookup yields CDR1 SGHVS and CDR2 FQNEAQ. Drawing the rest from reference TRBV7-8 and TRBJ2-1, the complete variable domain is GAGVSQSPRYKVAKRGQDVALRCDPISGHVSLFWYQQALGQGPEFLTYFQNEAQLDKSGLPSDRFFAERPEGSVSTLKIQRTQQEDSAVYLCASSFRLAGDEQFFGPGTRLTVL.

The chain couples TRBV9 to TRBJ1-1; possibly TRBD1 for D (6 bases). The V end lost 7 bases, the J end lost 3 bases, and 16 bases lay between the germline ends. This CDR3 is 14 amino acids long. Looked up from germline, CDR1 is SGDLS and CDR2 is YYNGEE. CDR3 sequence: CASGSGKGDTEAFF. The CDR3 DNA is TGTGCCAGCGGCTCAGGGAAGGGGGACACTGAAGCTTTCTTT.

Only one count was recorded for this clone. The J gene is TRBJ2-7, the V gene TRBV27; D is unclear. The CDR3 consists of 11 residues. Germline CDR1 and CDR2: MNHEY and SMNVEV (reference sequence). V was cut by 10 bases and J by 0 bases, with 7 bases left in between. CDR3 in DNA: TGTGCCACTCACAGCTCCTACGAGCAGTACTTC. Amino acid sequence: CATHSSYEQYF.

CDR3 loop: CASSDRGHQPQHF. The CDR3 DNA follows: TGTGCCAGCAGTGACAGGGGGCATCAGCCCCAGCATTTT. The rearrangement links TRBV25-1 to TRBJ1-5; 8 bases agree with TRBD1. With 3 bases clipped from V and 5 bases from J, the junction kept 0 bases outside the gene matches. The CDR3 spans 13 residues. Germline loops: CDR1 MGHDK, CDR2 SYGVNS.

The chain carries TRBV27 and TRBJ2-2; D ambiguous. The CDR3 consists of 15 residues. Trimming took 2 bases from V and 2 from J, leaving 9 bases between them. Germline V gene sequence: CDR1 MNHEY, CDR2 SMNVEV (reference sequence). CDR3 DNA sequence: TGTGCCAGCAGTTTACGAAACTATAACACCGGGGAGCTGTTTTTT. This sequence encodes CASSLRNYNTGELFF.

This clone has a handful of counts. V gene TRBV27 combines with J gene TRBJ1-2; D perhaps matches TRBD1 (6 bases). This CDR3 spans 13 amino acids. Trimming cost V 7 bases and J 6 bases, with 15 bases left between them. Germline CDR1 MNHEY, CDR2 SMNVEV (reference sequence). CDR3 nucleotides: TGTGCCAGCAAGCCCATAGGGGGGGATGGCTACACCTTC. Protein: CASKPIGGDGYTF.

This clone was observed once. V is TRBV5-1 and J is TRBJ1-5; D might be TRBD1 (5 bases). V lost 0 bases, J lost 4 bases, and 8 bases lay in between. The germline gives CDR1 SGHRS, CDR2 YFSETQ. CDR3 length: 14 amino acids. The CDR3 bases are TGCGCCAGCAGCTTGGGGACACCTAATCAGCCCCAGCATTTT. Translation: CASSLGTPNQPQHF.

The chain is built from TRBV6-5 and TRBJ2-5, with D possibly matching TRBD2 (6 bases). V lost 6 bases, J lost 2 bases, and 13 bases lay in between. From germline, CDR1 is MNHEY and CDR2 SVGAGI. The CDR3 runs 14 residues. This CDR3 reads CASRFGTVQETQYF. CDR3 coding DNA: TGTGCCAGCAGATTCGGGACTGTACAAGAGACCCAGTACTTC.

The chain employs TRBV19 and TRBJ1-5; 7 nucleotides align to TRBD1. V trimming: 6 bases; J trimming: 0 bases; junction bases outside the gene matches: 8. Germline V gene data show CDR1 as LNHDA and CDR2 as SQIVND (reference sequence). This CDR3 spans 16 amino acids. CDR3 in amino acids: CASRRGREYSNQPQHF. CDR3 nucleotide sequence: TGTGCCAGTAGGAGGGGGCGCGAGTATAGCAATCAGCCCCAGCATTTT.

The chain has TRBV27 and TRBJ2-3; unclear D gene. The CDR3 runs to 13 residues. Per the germline V gene, CDR1 is MNHEY and CDR2 is SMNVEV (reference sequence). Trimming removed 5 bases from V and 4 bases from J, with 10 bases in between. The CDR3 sequence: CASSPSPPDTQYF. CDR3 in DNA: TGTGCCAGCAGTCCCTCCCCCCCAGATACGCAGTATTTT.

This rearrangement joins TRBV11-3 to TRBJ2-2; tentatively, D is TRBD2 (5 bases). The CDR3 runs to 15 residues. V gave up 5 bases and J gave up 1 base, with 11 bases separating them. Germline CDR1 is SGHNT and CDR2 is YENEEA. The CDR3 loop is CASSPTAVNTGELFF. CDR3 in DNA: TGTGCCAGCAGCCCTACAGCGGTGAACACCGGGGAGCTGTTTTTT. The whole variable domain, filled in from reference TRBV11-3 and TRBJ2-2, reads EAGVVQSPRYKIIEKKQPVAFWCNPISGHNTLYWYLQNLGQGPELLIRYENEEAVDDSQLPKDRFSAERLKGVDSTLKIQPAELGDSAVYLCASSPTAVNTGELFFGEGSRLTVL.